This T cell receptor (beta chain) was obtained from a study of blood T cells in healthy people across ages. A J-beta primer mix and a sample-barcoded 5' primer were used in a second PCR of about 6 to 12 cycles. MiXCR, run by TCRdb on the 5' RACE reads, gives a single entry per CDR3 protein. The profile shows approximately 680,000 distinct CDR3 sequences, about 30% of them singletons. In this sample, this clonotype turned up a few times. The CDR3 has 12 amino acids. The germline CDR1 and CDR2 sequences are DFQATT and SNEGSKA (reference sequence). V was clipped by 3 bases and J by 3 bases, with 6 bases between them.

The sample comprised blood. The sequence was collected from a woman of 80 years or more in good health. V gene TRBV20-1 combines with J gene TRBJ2-4; D is ambiguous. CDR3 sequence (DNA): TGCAGTGCTAGGGGTGTCAAAAACATTCAGTACTTC. It translates to CSARGVKNIQYF.